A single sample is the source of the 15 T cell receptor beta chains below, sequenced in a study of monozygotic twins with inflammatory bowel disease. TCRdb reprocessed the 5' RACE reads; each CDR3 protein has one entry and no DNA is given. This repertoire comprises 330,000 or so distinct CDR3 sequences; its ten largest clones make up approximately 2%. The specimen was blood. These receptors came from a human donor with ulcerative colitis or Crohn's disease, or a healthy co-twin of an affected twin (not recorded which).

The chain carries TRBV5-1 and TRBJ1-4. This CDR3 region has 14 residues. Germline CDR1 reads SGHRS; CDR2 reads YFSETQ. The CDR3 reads CASRAAMTNEKLFF.

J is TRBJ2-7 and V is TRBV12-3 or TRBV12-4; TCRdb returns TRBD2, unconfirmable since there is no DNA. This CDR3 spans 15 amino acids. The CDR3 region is CASSFSGLGANEQYF.

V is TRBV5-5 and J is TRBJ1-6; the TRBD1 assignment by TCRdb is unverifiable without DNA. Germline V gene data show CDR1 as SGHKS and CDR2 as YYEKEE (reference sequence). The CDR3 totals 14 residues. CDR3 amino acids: CASSLTPGASPLHF.

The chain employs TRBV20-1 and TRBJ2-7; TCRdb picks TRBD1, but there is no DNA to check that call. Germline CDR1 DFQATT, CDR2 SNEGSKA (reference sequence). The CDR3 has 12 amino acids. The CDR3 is CSARVGGSEQYF.

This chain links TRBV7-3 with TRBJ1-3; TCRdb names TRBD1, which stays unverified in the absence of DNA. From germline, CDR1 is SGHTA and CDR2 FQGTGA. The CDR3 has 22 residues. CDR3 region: CASSDDRGLDRYIWSTGNTIYF.

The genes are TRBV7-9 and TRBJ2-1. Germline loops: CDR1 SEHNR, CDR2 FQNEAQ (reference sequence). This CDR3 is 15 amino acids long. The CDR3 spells CASSPYPDSYNEQFF.

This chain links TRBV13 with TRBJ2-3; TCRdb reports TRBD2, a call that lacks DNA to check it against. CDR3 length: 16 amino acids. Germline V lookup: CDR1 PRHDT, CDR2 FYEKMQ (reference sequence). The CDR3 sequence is CASSLASGARTDTQYF.

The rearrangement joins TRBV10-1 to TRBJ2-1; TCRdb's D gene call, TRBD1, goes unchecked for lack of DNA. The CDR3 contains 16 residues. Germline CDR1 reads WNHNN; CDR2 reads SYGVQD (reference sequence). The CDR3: CASSDSRPSSYNEQFF.

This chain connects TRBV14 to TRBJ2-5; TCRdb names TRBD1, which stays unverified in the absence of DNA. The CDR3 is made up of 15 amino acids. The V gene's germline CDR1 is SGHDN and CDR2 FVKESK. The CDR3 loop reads CASSLYGQEKETQYF.

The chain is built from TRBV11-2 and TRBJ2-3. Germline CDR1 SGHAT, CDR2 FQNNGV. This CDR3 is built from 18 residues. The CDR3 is CASSLEETPVRWTDTQYF.

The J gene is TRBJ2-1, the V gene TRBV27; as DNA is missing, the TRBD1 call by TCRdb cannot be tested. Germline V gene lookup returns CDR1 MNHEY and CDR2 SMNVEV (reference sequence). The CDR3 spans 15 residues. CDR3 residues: CASSLEAARGDEQFF.

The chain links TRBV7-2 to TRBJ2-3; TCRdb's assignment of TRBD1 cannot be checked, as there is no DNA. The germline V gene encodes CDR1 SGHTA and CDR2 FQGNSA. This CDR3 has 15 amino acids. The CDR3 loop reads CASRSPGQGLNTQYF.

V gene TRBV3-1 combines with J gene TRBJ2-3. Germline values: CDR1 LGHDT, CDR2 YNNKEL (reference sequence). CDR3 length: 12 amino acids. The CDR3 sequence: CASGATADTQYF.

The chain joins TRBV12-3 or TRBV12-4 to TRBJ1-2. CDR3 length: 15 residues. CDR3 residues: CASSSHSPAPDGYTF.

The CDR3 sequence is CASTPWEGGEKLFF. The chain employs TRBV25-1 and TRBJ1-4. The CDR3 contains 14 residues. CDR1 and CDR2 from the germline V gene are MGHDK and SYGVNS.